Here is one TCR beta chain with its context. Germline V gene sequence: CDR1 LNHNV, CDR2 YYDKDF (reference sequence). The CDR3 runs to 13 residues. V gave up 1 base and J gave up 4 bases, with 7 bases separating them. Sequenced by immunoSEQ multiplex PCR; TCRdb stores in-frame clones only, minus some. The data contain tens of thousands of clones, approximately 84% of them seen just once; the ten biggest clones take up approximately 10%. These data are taken from a study of blood T cell repertoires in COVID-19. The clonotype was recovered from a man aged 70-80 years with active or convalescent COVID-19. J is TRBJ1-1 and V is TRBV15; no definite D call. The specimen sequenced was peripheral blood. The chain's CDR3 is CATSRVLVTEAFF. CDR3 nucleotide sequence: TGTGCCACCAGCAGAGTTCTTGTCACTGAAGCTTTCTTT.